These 30 T cell receptor beta chains originate from one sample sequenced in a study of blood T cell repertoires in COVID-19. The data were produced by immunoSEQ multiplex PCR, yet TCRdb's version contains in-frame clones alone and is incomplete. The table lists roughly 93,000 clones, more than 75% of them singletons. The sample consisted of peripheral blood. These receptors all come from a human donor in a cohort sampled during active COVID-19.

This chain connects TRBV19 to TRBJ2-3; the match to TRBD2 covers 7 bases. J was trimmed by 3 bases and V by 5 bases; bases with no gene match: 8. Germline V lookup: CDR1 LNHDA, CDR2 SQIVND (reference sequence). This CDR3 has 15 amino acids. The CDR3 protein is CASSAKREGTDTQYF. CDR3 nucleotide sequence: TGTGCCAGTAGTGCGAAGCGGGAAGGGACAGATACGCAGTATTTT.

The rearrangement joins TRBV5-6 to TRBJ2-3, with 15 bases matching TRBD2. The CDR3 runs to 16 residues. Trimming at V came to 5 bases and at J to 4 bases, leaving 5 bases not matched to a gene. The germline CDR1 and CDR2 sequences are SGHDT and YYEEEE. DNA for the CDR3: TGTGCCAGCAGTCGGACTAGCGGGAGGGTGGCAGATACGCAGTATTTT. It is translated as CASSRTSGRVADTQYF.

The rearrangement uses TRBV19 and TRBJ2-3; 9 bases map to TRBD1. The CDR3 has 16 residues. Per the germline V gene, CDR1 is LNHDA and CDR2 is SQIVND (reference sequence). Trimming at V came to 7 bases and at J to 4 bases, leaving 12 bases not matched to a gene. CDR3 amino acids: CASTLTGQGSSDTQYF. As DNA, the CDR3 is TGTGCCAGTACCCTCACGGGACAGGGATCTTCAGATACGCAGTATTTT. The whole variable domain, filled in from reference TRBV19 and TRBJ2-3, reads DGGITQSPKYLFRKEGQNVTLSCEQNLNHDAMYWYRQDPGQGLRLIYYSQIVNDFQKGDIAEGYSVSREKKESFPLTVTSAQKNPTAFYLCASTLTGQGSSDTQYFGPGTRLTVL.

The chain links TRBV5-1 to TRBJ1-2; TRBD1 matches at 7 bases. The length of the CDR3 is 14 residues. The trim removed 1 base at V and 7 bases at J, leaving 7 bases unmatched. Per germline, CDR1 SGHRS and CDR2 YFSETQ. The CDR3 loop reads CASSLPGQTVGYTF. The CDR3 DNA follows: TGCGCCAGCAGCTTGCCGGGACAGACAGTTGGCTACACCTTC.

This sequence joins TRBV7-9 and TRBJ2-7; no definite D call. Trimming cost V 8 bases and J 4 bases, with 18 bases left between them. There are 14 residues in the CDR3. Germline CDR1 SEHNR, CDR2 FQNEAQ (reference sequence). The DNA for the CDR3 is TGTGCCAGCGCTCGTGAACTACCCCCTTACGAGCAGTACTTC. Translating it yields CASARELPPYEQYF.

The chain couples TRBV28 to TRBJ1-3; the D is unclear. Germline CDR1 and CDR2: MDHEN and SYDVKM. Between the trimmed V and J ends, which lost 2 bases and 4 bases, there was a span of 9 bases. The CDR3 runs to 14 residues. As DNA, the CDR3 is TGTGCCAGCAGTTTACAGACTTGGGGAAACACCATATATTTT. The encoded protein is CASSLQTWGNTIYF. The whole variable domain, remainder taken from reference TRBV28 and TRBJ1-3, is DVKVTQSSRYLVKRTGEKVFLECVQDMDHENMFWYRQDPGLGLRLIYFSYDVKMKEKGDIPEGYSVSREKKERFSLILESASTNQTSMYLCASSLQTWGNTIYFGEGSWLTVV.

The chain carries TRBV5-8 and TRBJ1-3; the D gene is possibly TRBD1 (6 bases). This CDR3 is 14 amino acids long. V shed 2 bases and J shed 4 bases, with 10 bases lying between them. The germline V gene encodes CDR1 SGHTS and CDR2 YDEGEE. The CDR3 sequence: CASSFGGPGNTIYF. In DNA form, the CDR3 reads TGTGCCAGCAGCTTCGGGGGGCCCGGAAACACCATATATTTT.

The rearrangement joins TRBV30 to TRBJ1-2; a possible D gene is TRBD1 (6 bases). V was pared by 7 bases and J by 2 bases, with 14 bases between. The CDR3 covers 13 residues. CDR1 and CDR2 from the germline V gene are GTSNPN and SVGIG (reference sequence). CDR3 protein: CASPQGTNYGYTF. In DNA, the CDR3 is TGTGCCTCGCCACAGGGTACCAACTATGGCTACACCTTC. The whole variable domain, filled in from reference TRBV30 and TRBJ1-2, reads SQTIHQWPATLVQPVGSPLSLECTVEGTSNPNLYWYRQAAGRGLQLLFYSVGIGQISSEVPQNLSASRPQDRQFILSSKKLLLSDSGFYLCASPQGTNYGYTFGSGTRLTVV.

In this sample, this clone turned up once. CDR3 nucleotides: TGTGCCAGCAGTTCGGGACTCTCCTACGAGCAGTACTTC. This translates into CASSSGLSYEQYF. V gene TRBV28 combines with J gene TRBJ2-7; D is perhaps TRBD2 (6 bases). V was shortened by 4 bases and J by 0 bases, with 7 bases between the two germline ends. This CDR3 has 13 amino acids. CDR1 and CDR2 (germline): MDHEN, SYDVKM.

The CDR3, as DNA: TGCGCCAGCAGCTTAGGGGAAAATGGCTACACCTTC. It encodes CASSLGENGYTF. The rearrangement links TRBV5-1 to TRBJ1-2, with D maybe TRBD1 (5 bases). V lost 2 bases and J 6 bases, leaving 8 bases between the germline ends. The germline V gene has CDR1 SGHRS and CDR2 YFSETQ. This CDR3 region has 12 residues.

V usage is TRBV28 and J usage is TRBJ1-1; D gene uncertain. This CDR3 has 14 amino acids. V dropped 7 bases and J dropped 2 bases, with 14 bases sitting between them. The germline gives CDR1 MDHEN, CDR2 SYDVKM. CDR3 in amino acids: CASIVSVPNTEAFF. The CDR3 DNA reads as TGTGCCAGCATCGTCTCGGTGCCTAACACTGAAGCTTTCTTT.

The chain employs TRBV3-1 (or the pseudogene TRBV3-2) and TRBJ2-1; D might be TRBD2 (5 bases). This CDR3 is built from 17 residues. CDR1 and CDR2 from the germline V gene are LGHDT and YNNKEL (reference sequence). V lost 0 bases and J 1 base, leaving 13 bases between the germline ends. The CDR3 region has the DNA TGTGCCAGCAGCCAAGATCCGACTATGAGGTCCTACAATGAGCAGTTCTTC. It codes for CASSQDPTMRSYNEQFF.

This rearrangement joins TRBV12-3 or TRBV12-4 to TRBJ2-1; unclear D gene. V dropped 4 bases and J dropped 16 bases, with 14 bases sitting between them. This CDR3 is 11 amino acids long. The DNA of the CDR3 is TGTGCCAGCAGTTCTGGATTCTCGGGTTTCTTC. It specifies CASSSGFSGFF.

The table lists this clone with a count of one. The V gene is TRBV19, the J gene TRBJ1-1; no reliable D call. V lost 9 bases to trimming and J lost 10 bases, with 27 bases between them. This CDR3 region has 15 residues. The germline V gene encodes CDR1 LNHDA and CDR2 SQIVND (reference sequence). CDR3 bases: TGTGCCAGCCACGCGTCAGGCGACCCTCGCGGGCCAGCTTTCTTT. Protein: CASHASGDPRGPAFF.

The genes are TRBV19 and TRBJ2-1; 11 positions match TRBD2. V was pared by 4 bases and J by 4 bases, with 6 bases of the junction left unmatched. The CDR3 has 16 residues. CDR1 LNHDA and CDR2 SQIVND come from the germline V gene (reference sequence). In DNA form, the CDR3 reads TGTGCCAGTAGTACAGTAGCGGGAGGGCCGTACAATGAGCAGTTCTTC. Protein: CASSTVAGGPYNEQFF.

The rearrangement uses TRBV27 and TRBJ2-6; 8 nucleotides line up with TRBD1. Germline values: CDR1 MNHEY, CDR2 SMNVEV (reference sequence). The V segment lost 0 bases and the J segment 0 bases; nucleotides outside the gene matches: 4. This CDR3 comprises 18 residues. CDR3 DNA: TGTGCCAGCAGTTTATCGGGACAGGTCTACTCTGGGGCCAACGTCCTGACTTTC. Its protein is CASSLSGQVYSGANVLTF.

V is TRBV5-1 and J is TRBJ1-3; 10 nucleotides agree with TRBD1. The CDR3 covers 14 residues. Germline-derived CDR1 and CDR2 are SGHRS and YFSETQ. Trimming took 4 bases from V and 6 from J; bases not matched to a gene: 4. The CDR3: CASSVGQGENTIYF. DNA for the CDR3: TGCGCCAGCAGCGTCGGACAGGGGGAAAACACCATATATTTT.

V usage is TRBV12-3 or TRBV12-4 and J usage is TRBJ1-1; perhaps TRBD1 as D (6 bases). V shed 3 bases and J shed 5 bases, with 10 bases lying between them. The length of the CDR3 is 13 residues. The CDR3 nucleotides read TGTGCCAGCAGTTTTAGGGGGGGTACTGAAGCTTTCTTT. It yields the protein CASSFRGGTEAFF.

The chain uses TRBV19 and TRBJ1-3; 9 nucleotides agree with TRBD1. CDR1 is LNHDA and CDR2 is SQIVND in the germline V gene (reference sequence). This CDR3 has 14 amino acids. The J segment lost 3 bases and the V segment lost 4 bases, leaving 1 base of the junction unmatched. The CDR3 sequence is CASSTGQGGNTIYF. In nucleotides, the CDR3 is TGTGCCAGTAGTACGGGACAGGGTGGAAACACCATATATTTT.

The V call is TRBV6-6, the J call TRBJ2-7, with 10 bases aligning to TRBD2. With 5 bases clipped from V and 7 bases from J, the junction kept 11 bases outside the gene matches. The germline V gene encodes CDR1 MNHNY and CDR2 SVGAGI (reference sequence). The CDR3 is 15 residues long. The CDR3 DNA sequence: TGTGCCAGCAGTCCCCACCCTAGCGGGAGAGGTGAGCAGTACTTC. It encodes CASSPHPSGRGEQYF.

V and J are TRBV19 and TRBJ2-1; maybe TRBD2 (6 bases). The CDR3 loop spans 15 amino acids. Trimming shortened V by 3 bases and J by 3 bases, and 12 bases separated the two germline ends. Germline assignment: CDR1 LNHDA and CDR2 SQIVND (reference sequence). The CDR3 here is CASSMGGRIYNEQFF. The CDR3 DNA is TGTGCCAGTAGTATGGGAGGCCGGATCTACAATGAGCAGTTCTTC.

The chain joins TRBV4-2 to TRBJ2-1; 10 bases fit TRBD2. Looked up from germline, CDR1 is LGHNA and CDR2 is YNFKEQ. V shed 1 base, J shed 7 bases, and the junction held 7 bases outside the gene matches. The CDR3 runs to 16 residues. CDR3 protein: CASSQGSASGRNEQFF. As DNA, the CDR3 is TGTGCCAGCAGCCAAGGATCGGCTAGCGGGAGAAATGAGCAGTTCTTC.

The V gene is TRBV5-1, the J gene TRBJ2-2, with 10 bases matching TRBD2. The CDR3 is 15 amino acids. With 5 bases clipped from V and 2 bases from J, the junction kept 3 bases outside the gene matches. Germline V gene data show CDR1 as SGHRS and CDR2 as YFSETQ. The chain's CDR3 is CASRRLAGNTGELFF. Here the CDR3 DNA reads TGCGCCAGCAGGCGACTAGCGGGTAACACCGGGGAGCTGTTTTTT.

This chain links TRBV6-5 with TRBJ1-3, with D possibly being TRBD1 (6 bases). Germline CDR1 is MNHEY and CDR2 is SVGAGI. The CDR3 consists of 14 residues. V was shortened by 0 bases and J by 11 bases, with 14 bases between the two germline ends. For the CDR3, the DNA is TGTGCCAGCAGTTACTCGGAGGGGGGGGACCCCATATATTTT. Translation gives CASSYSEGGDPIYF.

This clone showed up just once. The chain joins TRBV7-9 to TRBJ2-3, with D maybe TRBD2 (6 bases). This CDR3 spans 19 amino acids. Per the germline V gene, CDR1 is SEHNR and CDR2 is FQNEAQ (reference sequence). Deletions cut 4 bases from V and 0 bases from J, with 23 bases between. In DNA form, the CDR3 reads TGTGCCAGCAGCTCCACCTTCTATATAGCGGTGCCTAGCACAGATACGCAGTATTTT. Translated, it gives CASSSTFYIAVPSTDTQYF.

The chain couples TRBV10-3 to TRBJ1-1, with D possibly matching TRBD1 (5 bases). The CDR3 covers 16 residues. The germline V gene has CDR1 ENHRY and CDR2 SYGVKD. Trimming stripped 0 bases from V and 1 base from J, with 12 bases between. CDR3 DNA: TGTGCCATCAGTGAGTCGGTGGTCGGGGGGAACACTGAAGCTTTCTTT. Amino acid sequence: CAISESVVGGNTEAFF.

The rearrangement links TRBV10-1 to TRBJ2-7; a weak D match, TRBD1 (6 bases). CDR1 is WNHNN and CDR2 is SYGVQD in the germline V gene (reference sequence). The CDR3 loop spans 14 amino acids. Trimming removed 3 bases from V and 3 bases from J, with 12 bases in between. DNA for the CDR3: TGCGCCAGCAGTGAAGGGGGAGCACTCTACGAGCAGTACTTC. It encodes CASSEGGALYEQYF.

The V gene is TRBV28, the J gene TRBJ2-1; 7 bases agree with TRBD2. CDR1 MDHEN and CDR2 SYDVKM come from the germline V gene. The CDR3 is made up of 13 amino acids. Germline trimming cut 4 bases from V and 6 bases from J; bases unmatched to any gene: 3. Written as DNA, the CDR3 is TGTGCCAGCAGTTATTCGGGGGGCAATGAGCAGTTCTTC. Its translation is CASSYSGGNEQFF.

The chain couples TRBV27 to TRBJ2-7, with 14 nucleotides matching TRBD2. Trimming removed 6 bases from V and 5 bases from J; junction bases left unmatched: 24. The germline V gene encodes CDR1 MNHEY and CDR2 SMNVEV (reference sequence). The CDR3 runs to 21 residues. The chain's CDR3 is CASRRSPAPGLAGAKGNEQYF. Written as DNA, the CDR3 is TGTGCCAGCAGACGAAGCCCTGCCCCGGGACTAGCGGGAGCCAAGGGTAACGAGCAGTACTTC.

The chain recombines TRBV27 with TRBJ2-5, with TRBD2 matching over 8 bases. Germline lookup yields CDR1 MNHEY and CDR2 SMNVEV (reference sequence). V shed 0 bases and J 4 bases; nucleotides not matched to a gene: 4. The CDR3 consists of 15 residues. Written as DNA, the CDR3 is TGTGCCAGCAGTTTATCCATCGCGGGAGGAGAGACCCAGTACTTC. This gives the protein CASSLSIAGGETQYF.